The next 8 T cell receptor beta chains were all read from a single sample in a study of blood T cell repertoires in COVID-19. Data came from immunoSEQ multiplex PCR; TCRdb stores just in-frame clones and leaves some out. This sample has hundreds of thousands of clones, with around 91% found just once. The sample comprised PBMCs or T cells enriched from blood (not recorded which). Source of these receptors: a man younger than 40 who had recovered from COVID-19.

V and J are TRBV19 and TRBJ1-5; 8 bases agree with TRBD1. CDR3 length: 13 residues. J was trimmed by 6 bases and V by 8 bases; bases with no gene match: 6. Germline V lookup: CDR1 LNHDA, CDR2 SQIVND (reference sequence). This CDR3 reads CASGQGIGQPQHF. The CDR3 nucleotides are TGTGCCAGTGGACAGGGCATTGGTCAGCCCCAGCATTTT.

The gene calls are TRBV6-5 and TRBJ2-7, with 11 positions matching TRBD1. V shed 6 bases and J 5 bases; nucleotides not matched to a gene: 9. Per the germline V gene, CDR1 is MNHEY and CDR2 is SVGAGI. This CDR3 is built from 15 residues. The DNA of the CDR3 is TGTGCCAGCAGGAGCCGGACAGGGGGCTTAAACGAGCAGTACTTC. Translated, it gives CASRSRTGGLNEQYF.

As for this clone: Other DNA sequences in this sample translate to the same CDR3. The rearrangement uses TRBV3-1 (or the pseudogene TRBV3-2) and TRBJ2-7; D unresolved. This CDR3 region has 14 residues. Trimming removed 1 base at V and 2 bases at J, with 9 bases between. Germline V gene sequence: CDR1 LGHDT, CDR2 YNNKEL (reference sequence). CDR3 nucleotide sequence: TGTGCCAGCAGCCAAGCGGGTTCTGCCTACGAGCAGTACTTC. This codes for CASSQAGSAYEQYF.

Comments on this clone: An end of the junction does not agree with germline; a read error may underlie this. V gene TRBV7-7 combines with J gene TRBJ1-1; 8 bases are a match to TRBD1. There are 13 residues in the CDR3. CDR1 is SSHAT and CDR2 is FNYEAQ in the germline V gene (reference sequence). CDR3 residues: CASSSGGETEAFF. The CDR3 DNA is TGTGCTAGCAGTTCAGGGGGCGAGACTGAAGCTTTCTTT.

V gene TRBV28 combines with J gene TRBJ1-4; D possibly corresponds to TRBD1 (5 bases). The germline gives CDR1 MDHEN, CDR2 SYDVKM. V was clipped by 6 bases and J by 4 bases, with 12 bases between them. The CDR3 is 14 amino acids. The CDR3 loop is CASSGGGINEKLFF. In nucleotides, the CDR3 is TGTGCCAGCAGCGGCGGGGGGATTAATGAAAAACTGTTTTTT.

The chain is built from TRBV11-3 and TRBJ2-1, with D maybe TRBD1 (5 bases). The CDR3 has 15 amino acids. Between the trimmed V and J ends, which lost 5 bases and 5 bases, there was a span of 16 bases. Germline V lookup: CDR1 SGHNT, CDR2 YENEEA. CDR3 loop: CASSPSTVSDNEQFF. CDR3 sequence (DNA): TGTGCCAGCAGCCCTTCGACAGTGAGCGACAATGAGCAGTTCTTC.

This clone was detected only once. The rearrangement uses TRBV5-5 and TRBJ1-1; unclear D gene. The germline V gene has CDR1 SGHKS and CDR2 YYEKEE (reference sequence). The CDR3 length is 13 residues. V lost 2 bases and J 3 bases, leaving 8 bases between the germline ends. For the CDR3, the DNA is TGTGCCAGCAGCTTTGGGCAGCACACTGAAGCTTTCTTT. Amino acid sequence: CASSFGQHTEAFF.

The V and J genes are TRBV18 and TRBJ1-3; TRBD1 is a possible D gene (5 bases). Trimming pared 4 bases from V and 0 bases from J, leaving 13 bases between. The CDR3 totals 16 residues. Per germline, CDR1 KGHSH and CDR2 LQKENI. The CDR3 coding sequence is TGTGCCAGCTCACAAGGGACGGACTACTCTGGAAACACCATATATTTT. Its protein is CASSQGTDYSGNTIYF. Supplemented by reference TRBV18 and TRBJ1-3, the full variable domain reads NAGVMQNPRHLVRRRGQEARLRCSPMKGHSHVYWYRQLPEEGLKFMVYLQKENIIDESGMPKERFSAEFPKEGPSILRIQQVVRGDSAAYFCASSQGTDYSGNTIYFGEGSWLTVV.